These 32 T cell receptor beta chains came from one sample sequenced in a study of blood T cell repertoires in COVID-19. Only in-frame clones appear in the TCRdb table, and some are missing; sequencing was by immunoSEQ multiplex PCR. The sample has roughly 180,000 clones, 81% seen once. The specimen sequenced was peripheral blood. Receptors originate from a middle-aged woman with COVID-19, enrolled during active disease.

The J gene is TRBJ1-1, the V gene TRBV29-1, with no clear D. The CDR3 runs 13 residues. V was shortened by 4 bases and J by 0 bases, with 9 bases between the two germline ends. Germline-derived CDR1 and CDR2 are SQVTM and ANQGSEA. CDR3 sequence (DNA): TGCAGCGTTGGTCCCAGTTTGAACACTGAAGCTTTCTTT. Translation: CSVGPSLNTEAFF.

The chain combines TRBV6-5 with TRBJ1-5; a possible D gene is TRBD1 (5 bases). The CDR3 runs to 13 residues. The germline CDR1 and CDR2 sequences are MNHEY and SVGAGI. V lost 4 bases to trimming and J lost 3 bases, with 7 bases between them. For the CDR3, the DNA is TGTGCCAGCAGTTCGACAGACAATCAGCCCCAGCATTTT. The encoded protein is CASSSTDNQPQHF.

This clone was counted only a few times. The CDR3: CSGRQGPWTEAFF. The CDR3 region has the DNA TGCAGCGGACGACAGGGCCCTTGGACTGAAGCTTTCTTT. This chain links TRBV29-1 with TRBJ1-1; 7 bases match TRBD1. The germline CDR1 and CDR2 sequences are SQVTM and ANQGSEA. The trim removed 7 bases at V and 5 bases at J, leaving 10 bases unmatched. CDR3 length: 13 amino acids.

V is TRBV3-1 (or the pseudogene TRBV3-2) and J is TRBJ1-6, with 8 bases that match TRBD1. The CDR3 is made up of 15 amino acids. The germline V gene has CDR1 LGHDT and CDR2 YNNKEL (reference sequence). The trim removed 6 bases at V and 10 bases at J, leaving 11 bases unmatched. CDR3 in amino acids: CASSPDRGGGSPLHF. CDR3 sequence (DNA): TGTGCCAGCAGTCCAGACAGGGGAGGAGGGTCACCCCTCCACTTT.

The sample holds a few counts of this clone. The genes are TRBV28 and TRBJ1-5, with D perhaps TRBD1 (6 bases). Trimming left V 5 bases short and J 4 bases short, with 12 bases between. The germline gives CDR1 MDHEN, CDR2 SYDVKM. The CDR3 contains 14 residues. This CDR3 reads CASSLQGTNQPQHF. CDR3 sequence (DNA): TGTGCCAGCAGTCTACAGGGAACTAATCAGCCCCAGCATTTT.

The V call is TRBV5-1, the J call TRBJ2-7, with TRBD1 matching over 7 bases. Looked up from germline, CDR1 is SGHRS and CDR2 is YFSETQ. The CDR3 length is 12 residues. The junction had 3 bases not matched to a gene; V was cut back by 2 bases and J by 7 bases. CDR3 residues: CASSLTGAEQYF. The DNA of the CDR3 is TGCGCCAGCAGCTTAACAGGGGCAGAGCAGTACTTC. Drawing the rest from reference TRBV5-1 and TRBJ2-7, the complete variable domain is KAGVTQTPRYLIKTRGQQVTLSCSPISGHRSVSWYQQTPGQGLQFLFEYFSETQRNKGNFPGRFSGRQFSNSRSEMNVSTLELGDSALYLCASSLTGAEQYFGPGTRLTVT.

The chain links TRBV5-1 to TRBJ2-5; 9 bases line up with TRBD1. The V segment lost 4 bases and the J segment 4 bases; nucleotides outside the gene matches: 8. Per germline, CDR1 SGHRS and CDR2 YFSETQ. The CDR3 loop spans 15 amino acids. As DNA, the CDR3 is TGCGCCAGCAGCATTCAACAGGGGGCGTCAGAGACCCAGTACTTC. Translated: CASSIQQGASETQYF.

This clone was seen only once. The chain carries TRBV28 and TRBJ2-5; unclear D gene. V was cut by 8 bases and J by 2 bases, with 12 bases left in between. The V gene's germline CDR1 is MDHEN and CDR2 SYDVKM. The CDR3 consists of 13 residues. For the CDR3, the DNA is TGTGCCAGCTCTCTCGCGGCTCAAGAGACCCAGTACTTC. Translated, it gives CASSLAAQETQYF.

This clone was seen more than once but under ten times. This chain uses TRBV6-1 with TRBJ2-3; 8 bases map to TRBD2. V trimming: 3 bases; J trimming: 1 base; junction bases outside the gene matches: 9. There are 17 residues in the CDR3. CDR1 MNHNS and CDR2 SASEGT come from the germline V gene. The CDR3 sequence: CASSDQIGGGRTDTQYF. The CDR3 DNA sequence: TGTGCCAGCAGTGATCAGATCGGGGGGGGTCGCACAGATACGCAGTATTTT.

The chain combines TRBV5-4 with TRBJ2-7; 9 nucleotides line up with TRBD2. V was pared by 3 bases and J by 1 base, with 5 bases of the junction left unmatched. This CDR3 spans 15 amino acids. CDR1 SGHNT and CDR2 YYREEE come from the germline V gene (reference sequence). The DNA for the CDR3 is TGTGCCAGCAGCTCTAGGACTAGCGCATCCTACGAGCAGTACTTC. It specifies CASSSRTSASYEQYF. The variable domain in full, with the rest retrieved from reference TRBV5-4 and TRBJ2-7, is ETGVTQSPTHLIKTRGQQVTLRCSSQSGHNTVSWYQQALGQGPQFIFQYYREEENGRGNFPPRFSGLQFPNYSSELNVNALELDDSALYLCASSSRTSASYEQYFGPGTRLTVT.

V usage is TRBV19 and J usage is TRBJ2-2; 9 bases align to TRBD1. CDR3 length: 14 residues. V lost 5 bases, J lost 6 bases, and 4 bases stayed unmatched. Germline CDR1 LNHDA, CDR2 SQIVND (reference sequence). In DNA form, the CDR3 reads TGTGCCAGTAGTTGGGACAGGGTTGCCGGGGAGCTGTTTTTT. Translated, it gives CASSWDRVAGELFF.

The CDR3: CASSLGLDTGEQFF. In DNA form, the CDR3 reads TGTGCCAGCTCTCTAGGACTAGATACTGGTGAGCAGTTCTTC. The chain employs TRBV18 and TRBJ2-1; 7 nucleotides line up with TRBD2. The germline CDR1 and CDR2 sequences are KGHSH and LQKENI. The ends lost 6 bases at V and 9 bases at J; junction bases unmatched: 11. This CDR3 contains 14 residues.

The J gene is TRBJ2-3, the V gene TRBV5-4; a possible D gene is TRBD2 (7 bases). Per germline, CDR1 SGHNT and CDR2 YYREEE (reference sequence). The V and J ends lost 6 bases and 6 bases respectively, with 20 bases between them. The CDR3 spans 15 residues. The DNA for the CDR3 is TGTGCCAGCACCGCGTGGGGGGGGCCCCAGGATACGCAGTATTTT. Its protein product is CASTAWGGPQDTQYF.

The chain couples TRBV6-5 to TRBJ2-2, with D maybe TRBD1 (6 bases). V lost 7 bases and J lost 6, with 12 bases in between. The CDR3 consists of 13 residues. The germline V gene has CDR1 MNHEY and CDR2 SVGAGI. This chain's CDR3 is CASNPGVAGELFF. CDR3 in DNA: TGTGCCAGCAACCCAGGGGTGGCCGGGGAGCTGTTTTTT.

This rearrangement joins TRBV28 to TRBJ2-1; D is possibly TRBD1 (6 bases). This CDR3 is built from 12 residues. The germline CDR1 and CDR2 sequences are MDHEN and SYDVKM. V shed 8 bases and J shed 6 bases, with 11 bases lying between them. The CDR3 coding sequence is TGTGCCAGCTTCGACAGGATCAATGAGCAGTTCTTC. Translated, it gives CASFDRINEQFF.

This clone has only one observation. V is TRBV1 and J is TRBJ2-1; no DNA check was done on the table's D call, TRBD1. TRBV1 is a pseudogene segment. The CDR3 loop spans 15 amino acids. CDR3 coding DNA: TGCACCAGCAGCCCTCAGTGGCCTTTCGACAATGAGCAGTTCTTC. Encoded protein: CTSSPQWPFDNEQFF.

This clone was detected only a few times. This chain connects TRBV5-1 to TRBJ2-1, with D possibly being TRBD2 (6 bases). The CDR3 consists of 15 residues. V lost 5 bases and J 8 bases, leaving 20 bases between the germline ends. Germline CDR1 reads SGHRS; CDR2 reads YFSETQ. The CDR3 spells CASREGLAPSYEQFF. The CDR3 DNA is TGCGCCAGCAGAGAGGGTCTAGCGCCAAGTTATGAGCAGTTCTTC.

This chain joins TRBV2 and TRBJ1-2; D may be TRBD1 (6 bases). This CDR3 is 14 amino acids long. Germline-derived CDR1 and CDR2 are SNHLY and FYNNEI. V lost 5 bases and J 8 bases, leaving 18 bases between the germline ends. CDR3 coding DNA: TGTGCCAGCAGTTCACAGGGTGGAGTAAGGGGCTACACCTTC. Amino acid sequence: CASSSQGGVRGYTF.

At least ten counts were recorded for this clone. CDR3 loop: CASSLGRGYEQYF. CDR3 sequence (DNA): TGTGCCAGCAGCCTCGGCCGGGGATACGAGCAGTACTTC. This chain connects TRBV7-6 to TRBJ2-7; D perhaps matches TRBD2 (5 bases). V was cut by 5 bases and J by 4 bases, with 12 bases left in between. The CDR3 runs to 13 residues. Germline assignment: CDR1 SGHVS and CDR2 FNYEAQ.

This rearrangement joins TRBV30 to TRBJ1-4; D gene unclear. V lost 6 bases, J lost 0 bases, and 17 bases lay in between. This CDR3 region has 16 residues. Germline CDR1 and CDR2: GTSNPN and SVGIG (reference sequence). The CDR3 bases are TGTGCCTGCCCCGGGGATGGGTTTGCAACTAATGAAAAACTGTTTTTT. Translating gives CACPGDGFATNEKLFF.

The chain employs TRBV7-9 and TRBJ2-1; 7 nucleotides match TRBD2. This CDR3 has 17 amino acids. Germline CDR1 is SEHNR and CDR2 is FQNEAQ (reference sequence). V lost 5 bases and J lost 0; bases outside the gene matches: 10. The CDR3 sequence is CASSVGVGGSSYNEQFF. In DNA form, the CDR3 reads TGTGCCAGCAGCGTAGGGGTTGGCGGGAGCTCCTACAATGAGCAGTTCTTC.

This CDR3 reads CASSPQGIYGNTIYF. The CDR3 DNA follows: TGTGCCAGCAGTCCTCAGGGTATCTATGGAAACACCATATATTTT. The chain carries TRBV6-5 and TRBJ1-3, with D possibly TRBD1 on 5 matching bases. Germline CDR1 MNHEY, CDR2 SVGAGI. Trimming took off 5 bases at V and 3 bases at J, with 14 bases between the two ends. The CDR3 sequence is 15 residues long.

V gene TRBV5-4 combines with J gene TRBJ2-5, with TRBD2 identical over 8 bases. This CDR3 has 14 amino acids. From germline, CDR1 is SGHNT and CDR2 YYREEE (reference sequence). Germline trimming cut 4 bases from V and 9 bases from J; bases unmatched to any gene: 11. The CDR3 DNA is TGTGCCAGCAGCCTAGAGCGGGGGTCAGGGGCCCAGTACTTC. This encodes CASSLERGSGAQYF.

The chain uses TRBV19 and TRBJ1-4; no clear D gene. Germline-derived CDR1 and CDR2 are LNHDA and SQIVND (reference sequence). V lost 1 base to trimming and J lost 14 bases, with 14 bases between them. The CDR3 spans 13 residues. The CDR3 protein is CASSIVSPEVLFF. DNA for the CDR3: TGTGCCAGTAGTATAGTCTCTCCAGAAGTTCTGTTTTTT.

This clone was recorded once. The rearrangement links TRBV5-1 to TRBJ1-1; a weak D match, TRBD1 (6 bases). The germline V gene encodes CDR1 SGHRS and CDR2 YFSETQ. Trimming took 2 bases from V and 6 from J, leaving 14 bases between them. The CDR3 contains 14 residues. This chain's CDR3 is CASSFKTGSAEAFF. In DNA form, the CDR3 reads TGCGCCAGCAGCTTTAAAACAGGGAGCGCTGAAGCTTTCTTT.

CDR3 coding DNA: TGTGCCGCCCGTACCGATACCCAGGGGGCTGCTTTCTTT. Its protein product is CAARTDTQGAAFF. This chain connects TRBV6-5 to TRBJ1-1, with 8 nucleotides matching TRBD1. In germline, CDR1 is MNHEY, CDR2 SVGAGI. The CDR3 runs to 13 residues. Germline trimming cut 11 bases from V and 11 bases from J; bases unmatched to any gene: 16.

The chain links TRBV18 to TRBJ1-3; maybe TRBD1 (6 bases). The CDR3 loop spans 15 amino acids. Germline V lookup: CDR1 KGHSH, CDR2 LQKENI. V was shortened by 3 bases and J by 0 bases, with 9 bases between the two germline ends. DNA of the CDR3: TGTGCCAGCTCACCCTCAGGGGACTCTGGAAACACCATATATTTT. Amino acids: CASSPSGDSGNTIYF.

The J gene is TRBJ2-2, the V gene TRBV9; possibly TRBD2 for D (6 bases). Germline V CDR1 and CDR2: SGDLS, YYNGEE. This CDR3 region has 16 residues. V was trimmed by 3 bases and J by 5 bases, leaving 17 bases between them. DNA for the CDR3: TGTGCCAGCAGCGGGCATACGGGAGCTGGAACCGGGGAGCTGTTTTTT. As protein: CASSGHTGAGTGELFF.

Here the CDR3 DNA reads TGTGCCAGCAGTTTCCAGGGGGCTTCCTATGGCTACACCTTC. The encoded protein is CASSFQGASYGYTF. The chain couples TRBV27 to TRBJ1-2; TRBD1 aligns across 8 bases. Trimming took 3 bases from V and 4 from J; bases not matched to a gene: 4. Germline V CDR1 and CDR2: MNHEY, SMNVEV (reference sequence). The length of the CDR3 is 14 residues.

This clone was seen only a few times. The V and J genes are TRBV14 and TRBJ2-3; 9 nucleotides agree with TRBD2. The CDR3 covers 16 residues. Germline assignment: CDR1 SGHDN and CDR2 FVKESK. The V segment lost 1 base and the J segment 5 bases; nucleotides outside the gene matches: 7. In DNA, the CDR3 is TGTGCCAGCAGCCAAGGTCTAGCGGGGCGAGGAGATACGCAGTATTTT. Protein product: CASSQGLAGRGDTQYF.

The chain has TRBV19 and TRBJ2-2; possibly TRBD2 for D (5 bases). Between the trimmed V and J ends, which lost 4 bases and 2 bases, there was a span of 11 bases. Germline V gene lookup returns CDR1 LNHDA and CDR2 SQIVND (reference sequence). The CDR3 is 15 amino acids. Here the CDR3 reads CASSSRLTNTGELFF. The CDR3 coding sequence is TGTGCCAGTAGTAGTCGACTAACAAACACCGGGGAGCTGTTTTTT.

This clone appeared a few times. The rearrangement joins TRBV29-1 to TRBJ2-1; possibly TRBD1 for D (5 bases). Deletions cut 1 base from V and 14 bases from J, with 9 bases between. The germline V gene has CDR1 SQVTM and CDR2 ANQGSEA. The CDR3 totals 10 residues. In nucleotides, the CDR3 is TGCAGCGTTGAAGCAGGGCTGAAGTTCTTC. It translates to CSVEAGLKFF.